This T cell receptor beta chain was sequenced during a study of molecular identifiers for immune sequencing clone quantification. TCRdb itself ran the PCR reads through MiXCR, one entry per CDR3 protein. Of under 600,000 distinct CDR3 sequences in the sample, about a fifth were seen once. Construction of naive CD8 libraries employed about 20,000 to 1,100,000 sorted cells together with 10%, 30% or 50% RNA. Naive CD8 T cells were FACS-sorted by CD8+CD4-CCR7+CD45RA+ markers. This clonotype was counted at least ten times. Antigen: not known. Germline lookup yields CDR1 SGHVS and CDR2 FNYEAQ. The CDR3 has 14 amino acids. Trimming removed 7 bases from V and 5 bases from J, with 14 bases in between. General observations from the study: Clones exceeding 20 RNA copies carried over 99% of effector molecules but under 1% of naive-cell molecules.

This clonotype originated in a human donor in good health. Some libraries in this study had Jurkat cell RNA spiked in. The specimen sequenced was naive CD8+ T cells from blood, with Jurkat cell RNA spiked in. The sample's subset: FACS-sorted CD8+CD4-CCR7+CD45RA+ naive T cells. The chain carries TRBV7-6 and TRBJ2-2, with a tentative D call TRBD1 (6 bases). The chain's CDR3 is CASKHRTETGELFF. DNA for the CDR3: TGTGCCAGCAAACACAGGACAGAGACCGGGGAGCTGTTTTTT.